The present T cell receptor (beta chain) was sequenced within a study of cytomegalovirus exposure and HLA in healthy donors. Study-wide context: From donors who were HLA-typed, an early data release held around 80 million unique TCRs.

Donors likely had unrecorded immune exposures despite being nominally healthy when sampled. Whole-study results and caveats: Within the data, a cluster of highly shared sequence variants was likely a sequencing artifact.

CDR1 and CDR2 from the germline V gene are MNHNS and SASEGT. The ends lost 2 bases at V and 2 bases at J; junction bases unmatched: 14. This CDR3 is 18 amino acids long. Both 60 Vbeta primers and 13 Jbeta primers went into the PCR. Assay: immunoSEQ multiplex PCR; the TCRdb copy retains only in-frame clones and omits some. This repertoire shows around 190,000 clones, roughly 77% found once; its top ten account for about 1.4%. About this clone itself: Its antigen is currently unknown.

The clonotype was recovered from a woman aged 50 to 60 in good health and CMV-seronegative. The chain uses TRBV6-1 and TRBJ2-5; 7 bases are shared with TRBD1. Sample: PBMCs. The CDR3 DNA sequence: TGTGCCAGCAGTGAATTCAGGGGGTCGGGCGGAGAACAAGAGACCCAGTACTTC. Its protein product is CASSEFRGSGGEQETQYF.